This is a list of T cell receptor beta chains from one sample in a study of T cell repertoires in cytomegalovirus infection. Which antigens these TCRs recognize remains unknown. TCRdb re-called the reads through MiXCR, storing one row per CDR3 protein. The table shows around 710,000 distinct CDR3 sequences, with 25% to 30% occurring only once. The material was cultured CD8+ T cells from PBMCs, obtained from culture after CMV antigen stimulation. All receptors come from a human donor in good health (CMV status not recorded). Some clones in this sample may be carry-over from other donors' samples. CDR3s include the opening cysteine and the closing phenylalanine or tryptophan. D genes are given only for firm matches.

CDR3aa: CASTLVGRGETQYF
d_gene: TRBD2
v_gene: TRBV12-3/TRBV12-4

CDR3aa: CASSQVQTGRGTEAFF
d_gene: TRBD1
v_gene: TRBV4-2

CDR3aa: CASSYSTTGGGPLHF
d_gene: TRBD1
v_gene: TRBV6-5

CDR3aa: CASSPPAVDQPQHF
d_gene: -
v_gene: TRBV4-1

CDR3aa: CASSANLNGVAF
d_gene: -
v_gene: TRBV5-1

CDR3aa: CASSLKMDSLVPETQYF
d_gene: -
v_gene: TRBV7-6

CDR3aa: CASSFRPIMNTEAFF
d_gene: -
v_gene: TRBV12-3/TRBV12-4

CDR3aa: CASIGGVAEETQYF
d_gene: -
v_gene: TRBV6-1

CDR3aa: CASSEEGTTDTQYF
d_gene: -
v_gene: TRBV6-1

CDR3aa: CASSYRTGDFYGYTF
d_gene: TRBD1
v_gene: TRBV6-6

CDR3aa: CASSLGTGILRNTEAFF
d_gene: TRBD1
v_gene: TRBV12-3/TRBV12-4

CDR3aa: CASSHPQGANTEAFF
d_gene: TRBD1
v_gene: TRBV14

CDR3aa: CASSFGSYNEQFF
d_gene: -
v_gene: TRBV12-3/TRBV12-4

CDR3aa: CASSGDSELTRGYTF
d_gene: TRBD1
v_gene: TRBV6-1

CDR3aa: CASSLEHGGSNQPQHF
d_gene: -
v_gene: TRBV7-6

CDR3aa: CASSLDLKGLYYGYTF
d_gene: -
v_gene: TRBV5-5

CDR3aa: CAAMGGFSGNTIYF
d_gene: -
v_gene: TRBV6-1

CDR3aa: CASSPPRTGGSSGANVLTF
d_gene: TRBD1
v_gene: TRBV7-9

CDR3aa: CASSLVVIYGYTF
d_gene: -
v_gene: TRBV7-9

CDR3aa: CASSPSPGQGSGEQYF
d_gene: TRBD1
v_gene: TRBV18

CDR3aa: CASSLKGTGSYEQYF
d_gene: TRBD1
v_gene: TRBV7-2

CDR3aa: CATRAQQNTNYGYTF
d_gene: -
v_gene: TRBV15

CDR3aa: CASTPDWTEAFF
d_gene: -
v_gene: TRBV7-9

CDR3aa: CASSTSEGWADTQYF
d_gene: -
v_gene: TRBV19

CDR3aa: CASSQDLAGIQETQYF
d_gene: TRBD2
v_gene: TRBV3-1

CDR3aa: CASSRGQGRRNEQFF
d_gene: TRBD1
v_gene: TRBV4-1

CDR3aa: CASSRRTGTDTQYF
d_gene: -
v_gene: TRBV27

CDR3aa: CASGLVLGDRESSPLHF
d_gene: TRBD1
v_gene: TRBV12-5

CDR3aa: CASSPTGLAGVSSYEQYF
d_gene: TRBD2
v_gene: TRBV6-6

CDR3aa: CASKSRLAKNIQYF
d_gene: -
v_gene: TRBV7-9

CDR3aa: CASSFGKGVEGYNEQFF
d_gene: -
v_gene: TRBV28